The 11 T cell receptor beta chains reported below all come from one sample, sequenced in a study of T cells after yellow fever vaccination. Each CDR3 protein is one row after TCRdb ran MiXCR on the 5' RACE reads. Of some 250,000 distinct CDR3 sequences listed, roughly 7.2% are singletons. The sample in question was CD4+ T cells sorted from PBMCs, obtained 15 days after the yellow fever booster vaccination. The source of these receptors is a man between 25 and 39 years old who received the YFV17D yellow fever vaccine.

The genes are TRBV2 and TRBJ1-5; 11 nucleotides agree with TRBD1. Germline V CDR1 and CDR2: SNHLY, FYNNEI. V lost 11 bases and J lost 0; bases outside the gene matches: 9. This CDR3 comprises 16 residues. This CDR3 is CASEDRGPSSNQPQHF. The CDR3 region has the DNA TGTGCCTCCGAGGACAGGGGGCCGAGTAGCAATCAGCCCCAGCATTTT.

The J gene is TRBJ2-3, the V gene TRBV5-1; weak D call: TRBD2 (6 bases). Deletions cut 6 bases from V and 0 bases from J, with 17 bases between. CDR3 length: 16 amino acids. Per the germline V gene, CDR1 is SGHRS and CDR2 is YFSETQ. The CDR3 DNA is TGCGCCAGCACCCCCGGGGGAGCGGCTAGCACAGATACGCAGTATTTT. Protein sequence: CASTPGGAASTDTQYF.

In this sample, this clonotype turned up many times. The V gene is TRBV9, the J gene TRBJ2-7; TRBD1 agrees at 7 bases. V was pared by 2 bases and J by 0 bases, with 2 bases of the junction left unmatched. The CDR3 is made up of 14 amino acids. Germline V gene data show CDR1 as SGDLS and CDR2 as YYNGEE. The CDR3 DNA follows: TGTGCCAGCAGCGTGGGACAGACCTCCTACGAGCAGTACTTC. It specifies CASSVGQTSYEQYF.

The genes are TRBV18 and TRBJ2-3; a weak D match, TRBD1 (5 bases). V was pared by 6 bases and J by 5 bases, with 15 bases between. The CDR3 totals 14 residues. The germline V gene encodes CDR1 KGHSH and CDR2 LQKENI. The CDR3 DNA reads as TGTGCCAGCTCGACCAGGGCCAGGGAAGATACGCAGTATTTT. Its protein product is CASSTRAREDTQYF.

In its sample, this clonotype was seen many times. CDR3 residues: CASSRERLADNEQFF. DNA for the CDR3: TGTGCCAGCAGCCGGGAACGACTAGCGGACAATGAGCAGTTCTTC. The rearrangement uses TRBV4-2 and TRBJ2-1, with 9 bases fitting TRBD2. The CDR3 contains 15 residues. Germline values: CDR1 LGHNA, CDR2 YNFKEQ. The junction had 6 bases not matched to a gene; V was cut back by 4 bases and J by 5 bases.

This clonotype was counted only a few times. The chain couples TRBV7-2 to TRBJ2-5, with D tentatively TRBD2 (5 bases). V shed 5 bases and J shed 5 bases, with 12 bases lying between them. The CDR3 is 13 amino acids. The germline gives CDR1 SGHTA, CDR2 FQGNSA. CDR3 amino acids: CASSLWTGETQYF. The CDR3 DNA reads TGTGCCAGCAGCCTCTGGACGGGGGAGACCCAGTACTTC. Supplemented by reference TRBV7-2 and TRBJ2-5, the full variable domain reads GAGVSQSPSNKVTEKGKDVELRCDPISGHTALYWYRQSLGQGLEFLIYFQGNSAPDKSGLPSDRFSAERTGGSVSTLTIQRTQQEDSAVYLCASSLWTGETQYFGPGTRLLVL.

This clonotype showed up just a few times. This chain connects TRBV30 to TRBJ2-7; D is unclear. The CDR3 extends over 14 amino acids. Trimming pared 0 bases from V and 2 bases from J, leaving 11 bases between. Per the germline V gene, CDR1 is GTSNPN and CDR2 is SVGIG (reference sequence). CDR3 DNA sequence: TGTGCCTGGAGTGTACATCGTCCTACCTACGAGCAGTACTTC. Translated, it gives CAWSVHRPTYEQYF.

This clonotype turned up a few times. The chain combines TRBV6-5 with TRBJ2-7; maybe TRBD1 (6 bases). The CDR3 loop spans 15 amino acids. The V gene lost 0 bases and the J gene lost 7 bases, with 16 bases spanning the gap. Per germline, CDR1 MNHEY and CDR2 SVGAGI. The CDR3 nucleotides are TGTGCCAGCAGTTACTCGAGGGGGTCTCCGGGAGAGCAGTACTTC. Translating gives CASSYSRGSPGEQYF.

This clonotype came up many times. The gene calls are TRBV29-1 and TRBJ1-2, with TRBD1 matching 9 bases. CDR1 is SQVTM and CDR2 is ANQGSEA in the germline V gene. V gave up 3 bases and J gave up 4 bases; unmatched junction bases: 6. This CDR3 spans 14 amino acids. The CDR3 here is CSVDGDRESYGYTF. The CDR3 nucleotides are TGCAGCGTTGACGGGGACAGGGAATCCTATGGCTACACCTTC.

The sample holds a few counts of this clonotype. The chain couples TRBV7-9 to TRBJ1-6, with 8 bases aligning to TRBD1. The CDR3 covers 15 residues. The V and J ends lost 5 bases and 8 bases, in that order; junction bases with no gene match: 8. The germline gives CDR1 SEHNR, CDR2 FQNEAQ (reference sequence). The CDR3 is CASSPGQGPHSPLHF. DNA for the CDR3: TGTGCCAGCAGCCCCGGACAGGGTCCTCATTCACCCCTCCACTTT.

The chain combines TRBV5-5 with TRBJ1-2; no definite D call. Germline V gene data show CDR1 as SGHKS and CDR2 as YYEKEE (reference sequence). The CDR3 consists of 13 residues. Deletions cut 3 bases from V and 7 bases from J, with 13 bases between. CDR3 bases: TGTGCCAGCAGCTCAAGGATAGGTGGTGGCTACACCTTC. This translates into CASSSRIGGGYTF.